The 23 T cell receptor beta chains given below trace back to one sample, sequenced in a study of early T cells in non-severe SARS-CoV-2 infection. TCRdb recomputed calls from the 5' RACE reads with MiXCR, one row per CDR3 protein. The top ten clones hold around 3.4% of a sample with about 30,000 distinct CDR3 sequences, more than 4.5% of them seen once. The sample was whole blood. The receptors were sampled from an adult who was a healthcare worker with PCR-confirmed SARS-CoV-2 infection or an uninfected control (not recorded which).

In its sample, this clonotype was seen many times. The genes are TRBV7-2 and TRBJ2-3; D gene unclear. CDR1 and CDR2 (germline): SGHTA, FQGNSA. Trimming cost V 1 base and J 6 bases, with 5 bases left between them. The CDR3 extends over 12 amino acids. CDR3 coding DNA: TGTGCCAGCAGCTTAGTCGCGGATACGCAGTATTTT. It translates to CASSLVADTQYF.

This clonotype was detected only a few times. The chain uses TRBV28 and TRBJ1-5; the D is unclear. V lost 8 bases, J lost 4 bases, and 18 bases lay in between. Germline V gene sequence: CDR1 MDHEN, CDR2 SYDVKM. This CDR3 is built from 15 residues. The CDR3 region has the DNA TGTGCCAGCGGACGAGCATCGGGTCGGAATCAGCCCCAGCATTTT. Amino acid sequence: CASGRASGRNQPQHF.

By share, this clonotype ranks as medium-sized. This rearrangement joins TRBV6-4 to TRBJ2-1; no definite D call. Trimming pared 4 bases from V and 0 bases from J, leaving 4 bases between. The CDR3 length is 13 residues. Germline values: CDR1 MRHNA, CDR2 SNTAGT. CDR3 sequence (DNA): TGTGCCAGCAGTGCGGGCTCCTACAATGAGCAGTTCTTC. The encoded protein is CASSAGSYNEQFF.

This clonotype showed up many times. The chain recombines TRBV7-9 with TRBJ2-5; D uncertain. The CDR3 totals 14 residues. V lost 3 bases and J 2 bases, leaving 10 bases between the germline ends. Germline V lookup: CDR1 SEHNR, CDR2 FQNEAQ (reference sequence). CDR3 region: CASSFQAPQETQYF. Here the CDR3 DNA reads TGTGCCAGCAGCTTTCAAGCGCCTCAAGAGACCCAGTACTTC.

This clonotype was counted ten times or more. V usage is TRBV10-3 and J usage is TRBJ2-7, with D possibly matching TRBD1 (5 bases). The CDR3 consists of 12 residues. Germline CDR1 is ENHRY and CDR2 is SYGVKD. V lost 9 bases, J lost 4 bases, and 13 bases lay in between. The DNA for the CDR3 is TGTGCCATATCCACTAAGGGGTACGAGCAGTACTTC. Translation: CAISTKGYEQYF.

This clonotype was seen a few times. This CDR3 reads CASSQTAGTPDYEQYF. The CDR3 nucleotides are TGTGCCAGCAGCCAAACTGCGGGGACACCTGATTACGAGCAGTACTTC. The chain carries TRBV7-6 and TRBJ2-7; D is perhaps TRBD1 or TRBD2 (6 bases each). V was shortened by 5 bases and J by 4 bases, with 21 bases between the two germline ends. The CDR3 consists of 16 residues. From germline, CDR1 is SGHVS and CDR2 FNYEAQ.

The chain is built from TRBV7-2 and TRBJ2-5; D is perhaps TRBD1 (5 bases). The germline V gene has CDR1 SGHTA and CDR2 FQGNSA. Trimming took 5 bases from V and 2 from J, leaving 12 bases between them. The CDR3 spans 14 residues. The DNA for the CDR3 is TGTGCCAGCAGCCGTAATCCAGGGCAAGAGACCCAGTACTTC. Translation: CASSRNPGQETQYF.

The CDR3 DNA reads TGCAGTGCATCCGGGACTAGCGGGAGGAACAATGAGCAGTTCTTC. It yields the protein CSASGTSGRNNEQFF. The rearrangement links TRBV20-1 to TRBJ2-1; 15 positions match TRBD2. V lost 6 bases to trimming and J lost 5 bases; unmatched junction nucleotides: 5. CDR3 length: 15 residues. Germline V gives CDR1 DFQATT, CDR2 SNEGSKA (reference sequence).

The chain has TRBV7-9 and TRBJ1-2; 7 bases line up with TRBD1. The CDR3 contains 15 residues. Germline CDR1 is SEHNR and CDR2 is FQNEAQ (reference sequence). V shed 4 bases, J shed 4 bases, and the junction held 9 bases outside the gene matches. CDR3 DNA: TGTGCCAGCAGCTCTAACAGGGGCGGCGGCTATGGCTACACCTTC. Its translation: CASSSNRGGGYGYTF.

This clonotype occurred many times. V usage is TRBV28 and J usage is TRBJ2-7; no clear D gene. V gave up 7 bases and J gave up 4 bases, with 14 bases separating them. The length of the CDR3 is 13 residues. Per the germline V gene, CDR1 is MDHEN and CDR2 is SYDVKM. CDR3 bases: TGTGCCAGCACTCCAACCGCCTTGTACGAGCAGTACTTC. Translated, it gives CASTPTALYEQYF.

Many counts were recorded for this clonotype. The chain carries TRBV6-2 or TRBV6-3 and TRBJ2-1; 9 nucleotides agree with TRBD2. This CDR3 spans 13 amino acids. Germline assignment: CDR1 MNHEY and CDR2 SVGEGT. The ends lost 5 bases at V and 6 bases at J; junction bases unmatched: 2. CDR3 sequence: CASSQGLANEQFF. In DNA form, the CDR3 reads TGTGCCAGCAGTCAGGGACTAGCCAATGAGCAGTTCTTC.

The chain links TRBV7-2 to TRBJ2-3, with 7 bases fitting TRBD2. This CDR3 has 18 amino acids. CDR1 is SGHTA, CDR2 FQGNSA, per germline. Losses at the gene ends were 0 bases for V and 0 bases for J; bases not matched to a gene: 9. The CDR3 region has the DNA TGTGCCAGCAGCTTAGCGGGGGGGAGAGGGCTAAGCACAGATACGCAGTATTTT. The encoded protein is CASSLAGGRGLSTDTQYF.

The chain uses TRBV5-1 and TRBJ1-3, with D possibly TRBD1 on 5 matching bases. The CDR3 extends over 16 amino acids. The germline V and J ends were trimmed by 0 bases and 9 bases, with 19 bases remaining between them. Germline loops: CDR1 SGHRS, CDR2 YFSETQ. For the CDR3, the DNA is TGCGCCAGCAGCTTGGATCCGGGAATGCCGGGGGGCACCATATATTTT. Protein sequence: CASSLDPGMPGGTIYF.

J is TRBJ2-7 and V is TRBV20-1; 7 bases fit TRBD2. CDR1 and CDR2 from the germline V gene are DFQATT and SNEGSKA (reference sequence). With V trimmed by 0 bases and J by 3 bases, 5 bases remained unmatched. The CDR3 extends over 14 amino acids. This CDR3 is CSARDPLADYEQYF. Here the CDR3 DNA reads TGCAGTGCTAGAGATCCGCTAGCGGACTACGAGCAGTACTTC.

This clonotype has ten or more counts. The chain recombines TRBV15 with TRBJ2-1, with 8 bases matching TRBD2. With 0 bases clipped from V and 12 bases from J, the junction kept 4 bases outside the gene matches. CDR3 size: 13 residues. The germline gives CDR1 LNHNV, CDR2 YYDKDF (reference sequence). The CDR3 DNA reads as TGTGCCACCAGCAGAGACCGGGGGGGCCGGCAGTTCTTC. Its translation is CATSRDRGGRQFF.

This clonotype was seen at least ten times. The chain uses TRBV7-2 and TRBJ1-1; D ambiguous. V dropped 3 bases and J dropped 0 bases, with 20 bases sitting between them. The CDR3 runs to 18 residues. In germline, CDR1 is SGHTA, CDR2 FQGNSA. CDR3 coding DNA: TGTGCCAGCAGCTTGTCCTCCGTCGTACGGACGATGAACACTGAAGCTTTCTTT. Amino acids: CASSLSSVVRTMNTEAFF.

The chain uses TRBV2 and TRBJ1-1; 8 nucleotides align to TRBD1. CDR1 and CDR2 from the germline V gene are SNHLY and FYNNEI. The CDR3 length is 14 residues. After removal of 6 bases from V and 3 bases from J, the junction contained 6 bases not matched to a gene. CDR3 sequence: CASSTQGEDTEAFF. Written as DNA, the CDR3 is TGTGCCAGCAGCACACAGGGGGAGGACACTGAAGCTTTCTTT. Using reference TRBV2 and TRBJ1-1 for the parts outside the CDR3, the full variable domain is EPEVTQTPSHQVTQMGQEVILRCVPISNHLYFYWYRQILGQKVEFLVSFYNNEISEKSEIFDDQFSVERPDGSNFTLKIRSTKLEDSAMYFCASSTQGEDTEAFFGQGTRLTVV.

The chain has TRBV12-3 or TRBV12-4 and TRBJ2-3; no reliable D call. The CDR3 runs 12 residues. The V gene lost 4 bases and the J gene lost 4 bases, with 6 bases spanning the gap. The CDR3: CASSSPADTQYF. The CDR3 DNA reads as TGTGCCAGCAGTTCCCCGGCAGATACGCAGTATTTT.

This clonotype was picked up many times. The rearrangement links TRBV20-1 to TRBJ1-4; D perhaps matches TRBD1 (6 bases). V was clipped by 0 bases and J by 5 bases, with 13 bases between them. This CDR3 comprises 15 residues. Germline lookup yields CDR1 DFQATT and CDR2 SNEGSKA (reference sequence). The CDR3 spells CSARDDRLQNEKLFF. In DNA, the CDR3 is TGCAGTGCTAGAGACGACAGGCTTCAGAATGAAAAACTGTTTTTT.

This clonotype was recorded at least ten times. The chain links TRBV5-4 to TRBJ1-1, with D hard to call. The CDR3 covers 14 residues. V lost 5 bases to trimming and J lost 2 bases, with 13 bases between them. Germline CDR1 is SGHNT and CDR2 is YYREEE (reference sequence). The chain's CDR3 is CASRSSLANTEAFF. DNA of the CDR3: TGTGCCAGCAGATCCAGTCTGGCAAACACTGAAGCTTTCTTT.

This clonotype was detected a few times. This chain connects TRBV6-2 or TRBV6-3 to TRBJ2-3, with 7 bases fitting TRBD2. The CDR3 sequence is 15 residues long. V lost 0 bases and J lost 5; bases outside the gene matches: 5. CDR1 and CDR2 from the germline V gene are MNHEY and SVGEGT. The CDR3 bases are TGTGCCAGCAGTTACTCGGCGGGAGTATTAGATACGCAGTATTTT. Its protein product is CASSYSAGVLDTQYF.

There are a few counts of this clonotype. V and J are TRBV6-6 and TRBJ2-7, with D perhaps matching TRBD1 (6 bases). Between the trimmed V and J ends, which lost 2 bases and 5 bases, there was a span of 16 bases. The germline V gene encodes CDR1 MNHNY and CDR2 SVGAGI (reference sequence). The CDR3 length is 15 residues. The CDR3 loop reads CASSYQDRYTNEQYF. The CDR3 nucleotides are TGTGCCAGCAGTTACCAAGACAGGTATACCAACGAGCAGTACTTC.

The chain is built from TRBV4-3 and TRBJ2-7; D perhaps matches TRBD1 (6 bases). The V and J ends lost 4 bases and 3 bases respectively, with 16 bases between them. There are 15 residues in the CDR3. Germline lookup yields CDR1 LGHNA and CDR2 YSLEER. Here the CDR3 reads CASSPDSNPNYEQYF. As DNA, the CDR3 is TGCGCCAGCAGCCCGGACAGTAACCCTAACTACGAGCAGTACTTC.